The clone carrying this T cell receptor beta chain was seen only a few times. Antigen unknown. The authors ran a second PCR of roughly 6 to 12 cycles using a sample-barcoded 5' primer and a J-beta primer mix. Unique molecular identifiers of 12 random nucleotides labeled each cDNA. TCRdb itself ran the 5' RACE reads through MiXCR, one entry per CDR3 protein. Here the sample spans about 780,000 distinct CDR3 sequences, about 47% being singletons. The sample originates from a study of blood T cells in healthy people across ages. Study-wide findings and caveats: Using unsorted PBMCs precluded a conclusive naive versus antigen-experienced comparison.

Donors ranged from roughly 6 to 90 years old and were healthy Caucasians in Russia. This CDR3 spans 15 amino acids. V shed 4 bases and J 2 bases; nucleotides not matched to a gene: 8. Germline values: CDR1 SGHTA, CDR2 FQGNSA. Material: blood. The TCR sequence derives from a man aged 80 or over in good health. The chain combines TRBV7-2 with TRBJ2-7, with 7 bases aligning to TRBD1. CDR3 region: CASSSETGSAYEQYF. The CDR3 DNA follows: TGTGCCAGCAGCTCAGAGACAGGGTCGGCCTACGAGCAGTACTTC.